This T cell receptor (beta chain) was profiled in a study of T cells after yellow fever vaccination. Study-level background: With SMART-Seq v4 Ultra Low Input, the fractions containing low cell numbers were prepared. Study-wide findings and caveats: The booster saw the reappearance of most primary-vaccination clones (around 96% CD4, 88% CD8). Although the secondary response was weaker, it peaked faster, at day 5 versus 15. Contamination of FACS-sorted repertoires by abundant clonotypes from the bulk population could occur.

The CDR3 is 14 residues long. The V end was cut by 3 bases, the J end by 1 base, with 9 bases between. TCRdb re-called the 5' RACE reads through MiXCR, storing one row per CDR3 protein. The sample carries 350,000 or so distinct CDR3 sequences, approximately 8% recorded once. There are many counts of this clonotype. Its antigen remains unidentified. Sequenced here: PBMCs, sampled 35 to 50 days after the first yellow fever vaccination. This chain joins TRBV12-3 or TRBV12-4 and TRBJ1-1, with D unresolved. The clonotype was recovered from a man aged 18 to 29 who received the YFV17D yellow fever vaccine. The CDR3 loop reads CASSLSPGNTEAFF. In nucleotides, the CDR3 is TGTGCCAGCAGTTTGTCGCCAGGGAACACTGAAGCTTTCTTT.